Included here is one TCR beta chain sequence, with context. This sample was taken from a study of control samples from healthy donors and cancer patients. Libraries were prepared by immunoSEQ multiplex PCR; TCRdb keeps only in-frame clonotypes and omits some of them. This table holds about 150,000 clones, roughly 92% found once. Trimming left V 3 bases short and J 8 bases short, with 7 bases between. The CDR3 contains 10 residues. From germline, CDR1 is DFQATT and CDR2 SNEGSKA (reference sequence). The sequenced sample consisted of blood. The clonotype was recovered from a man aged 50 to 59 in good health. V usage is TRBV20-1 and J usage is TRBJ1-1, with no clear D. CDR3 DNA sequence: TGCAGTGCTAGTTTAGGGGAAGCTTTCTTT. Translating gives CSASLGEAFF.